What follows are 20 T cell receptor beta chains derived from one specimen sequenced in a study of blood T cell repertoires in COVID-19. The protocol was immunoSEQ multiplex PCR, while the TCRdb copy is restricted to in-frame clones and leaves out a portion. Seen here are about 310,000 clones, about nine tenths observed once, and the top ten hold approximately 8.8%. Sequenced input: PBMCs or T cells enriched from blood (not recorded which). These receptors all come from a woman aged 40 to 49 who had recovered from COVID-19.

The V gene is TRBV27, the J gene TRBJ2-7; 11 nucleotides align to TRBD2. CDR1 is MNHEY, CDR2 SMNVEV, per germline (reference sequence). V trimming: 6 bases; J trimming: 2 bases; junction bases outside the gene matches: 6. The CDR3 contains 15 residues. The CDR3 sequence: CASSSRLAGPYEQYF. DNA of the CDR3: TGTGCCAGCAGCTCCCGACTAGCGGGGCCCTACGAGCAGTACTTC.

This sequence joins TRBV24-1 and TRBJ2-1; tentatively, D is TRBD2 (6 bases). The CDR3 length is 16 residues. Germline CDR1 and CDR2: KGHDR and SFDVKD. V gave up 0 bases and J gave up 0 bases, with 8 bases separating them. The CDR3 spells CATSDLLASSYNEQFF. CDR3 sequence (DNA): TGTGCCACCAGTGATTTGCTAGCGAGCTCCTACAATGAGCAGTTCTTC.

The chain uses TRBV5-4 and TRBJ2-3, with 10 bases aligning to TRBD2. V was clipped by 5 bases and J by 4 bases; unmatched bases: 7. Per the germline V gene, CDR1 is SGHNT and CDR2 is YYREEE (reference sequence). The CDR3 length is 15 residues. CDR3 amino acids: CASRSLAGEADTQYF. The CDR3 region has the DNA TGTGCCAGCAGGAGTCTAGCGGGAGAGGCAGATACGCAGTATTTT. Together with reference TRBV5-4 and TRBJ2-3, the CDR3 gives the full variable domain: ETGVTQSPTHLIKTRGQQVTLRCSSQSGHNTVSWYQQALGQGPQFIFQYYREEENGRGNFPPRFSGLQFPNYSSELNVNALELDDSALYLCASRSLAGEADTQYFGPGTRLTVL.

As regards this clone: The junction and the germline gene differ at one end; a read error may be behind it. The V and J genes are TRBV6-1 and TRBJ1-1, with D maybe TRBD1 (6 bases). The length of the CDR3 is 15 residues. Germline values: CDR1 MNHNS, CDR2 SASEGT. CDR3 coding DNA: TGTGCCAGCACTGAACAGGGAATAGGGAACACTGAAGCTTTCTTT. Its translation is CASTEQGIGNTEAFF.

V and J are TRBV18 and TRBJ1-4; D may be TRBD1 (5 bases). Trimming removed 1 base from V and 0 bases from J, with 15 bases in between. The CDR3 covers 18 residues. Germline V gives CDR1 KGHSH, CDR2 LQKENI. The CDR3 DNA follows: TGTGCCAGCTCACCACAAACAGGAATACTTGCAACTAATGAAAAACTGTTTTTT. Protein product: CASSPQTGILATNEKLFF. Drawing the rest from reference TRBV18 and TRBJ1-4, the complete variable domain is NAGVMQNPRHLVRRRGQEARLRCSPMKGHSHVYWYRQLPEEGLKFMVYLQKENIIDESGMPKERFSAEFPKEGPSILRIQQVVRGDSAAYFCASSPQTGILATNEKLFFGSGTQLSVL.

The CDR3 sequence is CATSDLRGSGYTF. As DNA, the CDR3 is TGTGCCACCAGTGACCTGCGGGGTAGTGGCTACACCTTC. The chain uses TRBV24-1 and TRBJ1-2; D not certain. The CDR3 has 13 amino acids. The germline gives CDR1 KGHDR, CDR2 SFDVKD. V lost 4 bases and J 7 bases, leaving 12 bases between the germline ends.

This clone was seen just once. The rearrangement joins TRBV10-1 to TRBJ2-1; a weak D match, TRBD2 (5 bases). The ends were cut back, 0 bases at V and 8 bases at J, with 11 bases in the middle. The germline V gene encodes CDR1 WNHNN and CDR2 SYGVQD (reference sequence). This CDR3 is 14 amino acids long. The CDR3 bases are TGCGCCAGCAGTGAGTCGACGGGGATGTATGAGCAGTTCTTC. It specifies CASSESTGMYEQFF.

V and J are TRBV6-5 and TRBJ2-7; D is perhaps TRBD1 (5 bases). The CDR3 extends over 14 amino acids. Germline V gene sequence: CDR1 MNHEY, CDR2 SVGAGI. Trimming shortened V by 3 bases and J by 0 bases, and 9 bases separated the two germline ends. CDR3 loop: CASSYGRASYEQYF. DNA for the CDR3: TGTGCCAGCAGTTATGGCAGGGCCTCCTACGAGCAGTACTTC.

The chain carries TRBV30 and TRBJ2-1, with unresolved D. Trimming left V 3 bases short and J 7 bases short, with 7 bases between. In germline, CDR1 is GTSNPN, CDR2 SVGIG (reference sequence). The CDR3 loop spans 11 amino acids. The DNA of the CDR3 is TGTGCCTGGAGAGAGAAAAATGAGCAGTTCTTC. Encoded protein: CAWREKNEQFF.

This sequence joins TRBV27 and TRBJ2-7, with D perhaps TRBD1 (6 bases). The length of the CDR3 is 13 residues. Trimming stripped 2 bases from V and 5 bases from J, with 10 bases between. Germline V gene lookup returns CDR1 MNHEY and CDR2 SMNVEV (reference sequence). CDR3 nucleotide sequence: TGTGCCAGCAGTTTAACAGGGTTCCACGAGCAGTACTTC. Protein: CASSLTGFHEQYF.

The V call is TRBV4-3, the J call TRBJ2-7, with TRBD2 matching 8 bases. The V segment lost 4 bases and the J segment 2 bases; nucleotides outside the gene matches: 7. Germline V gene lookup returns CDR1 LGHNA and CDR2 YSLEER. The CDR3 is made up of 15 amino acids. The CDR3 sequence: CASSLSGGGPYEQYF. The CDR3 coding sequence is TGCGCCAGCAGCCTCAGCGGGGGCGGCCCCTACGAGCAGTACTTC.

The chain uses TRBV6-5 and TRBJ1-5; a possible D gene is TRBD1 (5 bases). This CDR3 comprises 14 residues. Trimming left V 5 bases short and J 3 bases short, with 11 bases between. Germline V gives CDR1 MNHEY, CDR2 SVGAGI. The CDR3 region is CASSIDRFNQPQHF. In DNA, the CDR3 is TGTGCCAGCAGTATAGACAGATTCAATCAGCCCCAGCATTTT.

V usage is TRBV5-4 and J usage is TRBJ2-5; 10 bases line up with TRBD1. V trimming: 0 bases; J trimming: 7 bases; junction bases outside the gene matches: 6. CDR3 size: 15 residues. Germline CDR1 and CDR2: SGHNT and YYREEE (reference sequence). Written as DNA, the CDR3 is TGTGCCAGCAGCTTGGGCCGACAGGGGGCGGGGACCCAGTACTTC. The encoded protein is CASSLGRQGAGTQYF.

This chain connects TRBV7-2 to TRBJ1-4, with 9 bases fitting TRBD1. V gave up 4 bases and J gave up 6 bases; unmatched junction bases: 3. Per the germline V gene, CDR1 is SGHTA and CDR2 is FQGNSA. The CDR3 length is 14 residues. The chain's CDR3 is CASSSDRGDEKLFF. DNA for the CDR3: TGTGCCAGCAGCTCGGACAGGGGAGATGAAAAACTGTTTTTT.

CDR3 nucleotides: TGCAGCGTTAGACAGGAATCCTACGAGCAGTACTTC. This encodes CSVRQESYEQYF. This chain joins TRBV29-1 and TRBJ2-7; tentative D call: TRBD1 (6 bases). Germline values: CDR1 SQVTM, CDR2 ANQGSEA. V gave up 5 bases and J gave up 1 base, with 9 bases separating them. The CDR3 is made up of 12 amino acids.

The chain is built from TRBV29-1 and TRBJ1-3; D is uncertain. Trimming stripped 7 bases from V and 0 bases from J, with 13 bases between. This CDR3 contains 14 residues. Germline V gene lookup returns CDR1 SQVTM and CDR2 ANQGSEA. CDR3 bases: TGCAGCGCCCGCCCTAGACCCTCTGGAAACACCATATATTTT. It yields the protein CSARPRPSGNTIYF.

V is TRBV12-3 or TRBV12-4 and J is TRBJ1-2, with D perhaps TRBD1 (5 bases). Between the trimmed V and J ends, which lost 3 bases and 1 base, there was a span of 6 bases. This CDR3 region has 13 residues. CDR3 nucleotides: TGTGCCAGCAGTTTTGACAGTAACTATGGCTACACCTTC. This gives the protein CASSFDSNYGYTF.

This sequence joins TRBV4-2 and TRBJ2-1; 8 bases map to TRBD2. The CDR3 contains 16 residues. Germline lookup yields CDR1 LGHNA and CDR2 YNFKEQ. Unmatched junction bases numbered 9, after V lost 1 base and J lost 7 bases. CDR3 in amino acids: CASSQGTSQSPNEQFF. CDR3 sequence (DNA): TGTGCCAGCAGCCAAGGGACTAGCCAGAGCCCTAATGAGCAGTTCTTC.

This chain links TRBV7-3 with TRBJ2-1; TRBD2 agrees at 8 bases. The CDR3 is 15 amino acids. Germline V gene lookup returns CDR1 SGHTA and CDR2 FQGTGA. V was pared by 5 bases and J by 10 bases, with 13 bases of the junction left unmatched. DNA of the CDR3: TGTGCCAGCAGCGTCACTAGCGGATCCTTAGGGGAGCAGTTCTTC. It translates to CASSVTSGSLGEQFF.

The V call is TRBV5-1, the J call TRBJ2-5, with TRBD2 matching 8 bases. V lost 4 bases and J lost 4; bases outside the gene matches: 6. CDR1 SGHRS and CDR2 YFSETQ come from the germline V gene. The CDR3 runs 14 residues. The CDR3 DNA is TGCGCCAGCAGCATAGGCGGGACTAGAGAGACCCAGTACTTC. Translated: CASSIGGTRETQYF.